These 14 T cell receptor beta chains originate from one sample sequenced in a study of neoadjuvant anti-PD-1 for oral cavity cancer. The assay was immunoSEQ multiplex PCR, and TCRdb's table has in-frame clones only and misses some. Here the sample spans about 7,200 clones, roughly 58% being singletons. The sample consisted of tumor tissue, taken before nivolumab (anti-PD-1) treatment. These receptors originate from a person between 40 and 85 years old with oral cavity squamous cell carcinoma.

This clone ranks as medium-sized. The chain uses TRBV19 and TRBJ1-3, with D perhaps matching TRBD1 (5 bases). The CDR3 runs to 17 residues. V was trimmed by 6 bases and J by 0 bases, leaving 18 bases between them. Germline CDR1 is LNHDA and CDR2 is SQIVND (reference sequence). The CDR3 DNA sequence: TGTGCCAGTAGACCTTCTGGGGTGGACACCTCTGGAAACACCATATATTTT. Translating gives CASRPSGVDTSGNTIYF.

This clone came up once. V is TRBV6-6 and J is TRBJ1-3, with D unresolved. The CDR3 totals 13 residues. V lost 7 bases, J lost 0 bases, and 7 bases lay in between. The V gene's germline CDR1 is MNHNY and CDR2 SVGAGI (reference sequence). The CDR3 sequence is CASTESSGNTIYF. CDR3 bases: TGTGCCAGCACCGAGAGCTCTGGAAACACCATATATTTT.

This sequence joins TRBV11-3 and TRBJ1-5; D remains ambiguous. Germline V gene sequence: CDR1 SGHNT, CDR2 YENEEA. The CDR3 consists of 18 residues. V was shortened by 0 bases and J by 2 bases, with 17 bases between the two germline ends. The CDR3 DNA reads TGTGCCAGCAGCTTAGATCGAGGAGGGTTAGATGGCAATCAGCCCCAGCATTTT. Translating gives CASSLDRGGLDGNQPQHF.

The chain links TRBV28 to TRBJ2-7; D tentatively reads TRBD1 or TRBD2 (5 bases each). The CDR3 totals 15 residues. Germline V gives CDR1 MDHEN, CDR2 SYDVKM. V lost 6 bases and J lost 4, with 19 bases in between. In DNA, the CDR3 is TGTGCCAGCAGCCCTCCGGGGACGGGAAATTACGAGCAGTACTTC. It is translated as CASSPPGTGNYEQYF.

The table lists this clone with a few counts. The rearrangement links TRBV28 to TRBJ2-7; no definite D call. CDR1 MDHEN and CDR2 SYDVKM come from the germline V gene. V lost 6 bases and J 0 bases, leaving 9 bases between the germline ends. The length of the CDR3 is 13 residues. CDR3 sequence: CASRAPSSYEQYF. CDR3 DNA: TGTGCCAGCAGGGCGCCATCCTCCTACGAGCAGTACTTC.

This chain connects TRBV6-4 to TRBJ2-2; no definite D call. The V end lost 0 bases, the J end lost 5 bases, and 7 bases lay between the germline ends. The CDR3 is 14 residues long. In germline, CDR1 is MRHNA, CDR2 SNTAGT. In DNA, the CDR3 is TGTGCCAGCAGTGACTCCGGACGGACCGGGGAGCTGTTTTTT. Translating gives CASSDSGRTGELFF.

The rearrangement uses TRBV2 and TRBJ1-2; 7 bases agree with TRBD1. Germline CDR1 SNHLY, CDR2 FYNNEI. This CDR3 is built from 13 residues. The trim removed 3 bases at V and 4 bases at J, leaving 2 bases unmatched. The CDR3 sequence: CASSDTGVYGYTF. The CDR3 DNA reads as TGTGCCAGCAGTGATACAGGGGTCTATGGCTACACCTTC.

This chain links TRBV5-1 with TRBJ1-4; no firm D call. Germline CDR1 reads SGHRS; CDR2 reads YFSETQ. The V end lost 4 bases, the J end lost 7 bases, and 11 bases lay between the germline ends. The CDR3 covers 13 residues. The CDR3 bases are TGCGCCAGCAGCGGGAGGGAAGGTGAAAAACTGTTTTTT. This encodes CASSGREGEKLFF.

The chain employs TRBV13 and TRBJ1-3; D not certain. V lost 0 bases and J 8 bases, leaving 11 bases between the germline ends. CDR3 length equals 14 residues. Germline lookup yields CDR1 PRHDT and CDR2 FYEKMQ (reference sequence). CDR3 loop: CASSLGGTWDTIYF. The CDR3 DNA is TGTGCCAGCAGCTTAGGGGGTACATGGGACACCATATATTTT. The full variable domain, in which reference TRBV13 and TRBJ1-3 provide the parts outside the CDR3, is AAGVIQSPRHLIKEKRETATLKCYPIPRHDTVYWYQQGPGQDPQFLISFYEKMQSDKGSIPDRFSAQQFSDYHSELNMSSLELGDSALYFCASSLGGTWDTIYFGEGSWLTVV.

The J gene is TRBJ2-3, the V gene TRBV9; 8 bases fit TRBD2. Germline loops: CDR1 SGDLS, CDR2 YYNGEE. Trimming at V came to 2 bases and at J to 9 bases, leaving 8 bases not matched to a gene. The CDR3 is made up of 14 amino acids. The CDR3 spells CASSVSQAGETQYF. CDR3 nucleotides: TGTGCCAGCAGCGTCTCCCAAGCGGGAGAAACGCAGTATTTT. The whole variable domain, filled in from reference TRBV9 and TRBJ2-3, reads DSGVTQTPKHLITATGQRVTLRCSPRSGDLSVYWYQQSLDQGLQFLIQYYNGEERAKGNILERFSAQQFPDLHSELNLSSLELGDSALYFCASSVSQAGETQYFGPGTRLTVL.

This clone was observed a handful of times. The chain uses TRBV7-3 and TRBJ2-5; D is possibly TRBD2 (6 bases). CDR3 length equals 15 residues. V shed 5 bases and J shed 2 bases, with 15 bases lying between them. The germline V gene has CDR1 SGHTA and CDR2 FQGTGA. The CDR3 sequence: CASSPSGLPQETQYF. The CDR3 coding sequence is TGTGCCAGCAGCCCCAGCGGGCTACCTCAAGAGACCCAGTACTTC.

The chain combines TRBV29-1 with TRBJ2-5, with 10 bases lining up with TRBD2. V lost 6 bases to trimming and J lost 6 bases; unmatched junction nucleotides: 10. CDR1 is SQVTM, CDR2 ANQGSEA, per germline. This CDR3 has 14 amino acids. This chain's CDR3 is CSVSLAGVGKTQYF. CDR3 nucleotide sequence: TGCAGCGTCTCCCTAGCGGGAGTAGGGAAGACCCAGTACTTC.

This clone was recorded a few times. V is TRBV4-2 and J is TRBJ1-2; 9 bases fit TRBD1. The V gene's germline CDR1 is LGHNA and CDR2 YNFKEQ. This CDR3 region has 14 residues. The J segment lost 7 bases and the V segment lost 4 bases, leaving 7 bases of the junction unmatched. CDR3 sequence (DNA): TGTGCCAGCAGCCGGACAGGGGAGGTCGGTGGCTACACCTTC. Translated, it gives CASSRTGEVGGYTF.

This chain links TRBV7-9 with TRBJ2-5, with TRBD1 identical over 8 bases. The J segment lost 2 bases and the V segment lost 1 base, leaving 0 bases of the junction unmatched. The CDR3 consists of 14 residues. Germline assignment: CDR1 SEHNR and CDR2 FQNEAQ (reference sequence). The CDR3 protein is CASSLDRGQETQYF. The CDR3 DNA follows: TGTGCCAGCAGCTTAGACAGGGGGCAAGAGACCCAGTACTTC.